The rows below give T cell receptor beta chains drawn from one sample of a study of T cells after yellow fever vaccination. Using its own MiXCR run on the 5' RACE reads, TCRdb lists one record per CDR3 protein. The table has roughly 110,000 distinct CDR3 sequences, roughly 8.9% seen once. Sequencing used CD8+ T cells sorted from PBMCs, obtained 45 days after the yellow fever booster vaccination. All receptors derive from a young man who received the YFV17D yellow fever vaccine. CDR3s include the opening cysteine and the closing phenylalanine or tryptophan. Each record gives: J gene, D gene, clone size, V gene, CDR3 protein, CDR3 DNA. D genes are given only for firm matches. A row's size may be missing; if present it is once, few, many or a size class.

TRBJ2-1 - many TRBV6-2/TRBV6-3 CASTSAGYNEQFF TGTGCCAGCACCTCTGCGGGATACAATGAGCAGTTCTTC
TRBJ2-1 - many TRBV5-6 CASSLVQGSDEQFF TGTGCCAGCAGCTTGGTTCAGGGCTCCGATGAGCAGTTCTTC
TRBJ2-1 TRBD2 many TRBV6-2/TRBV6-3 CASSYPPGTSAPNEQFF TGTGCCAGCAGTTACCCTCCCGGGACTAGCGCCCCCAATGAGCAGTTCTTC
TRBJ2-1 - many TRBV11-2 CASSWDQQFF TGTGCCAGCAGTTGGGACCAGCAGTTCTTC
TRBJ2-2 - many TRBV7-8 CASSLGGAVGELFF TGTGCCAGCAGCTTAGGGGGGGCGGTCGGGGAGCTGTTTTTT
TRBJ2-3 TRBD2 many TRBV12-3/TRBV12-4 CASSVAGGFTDTQYF TGTGCCAGCTCGGTAGCGGGAGGCTTCACAGATACGCAGTATTTT
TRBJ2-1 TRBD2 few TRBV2 CAFSSPTSGISSYNEQFF TGTGCCTTCAGTTCCCCTACTAGCGGTATCAGCTCCTACAATGAGCAGTTCTTC
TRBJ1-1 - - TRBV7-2 CASSLSWTEAFF TGTGCCAGCAGCCTCTCGTGGACTGAAGCTTTCTTT
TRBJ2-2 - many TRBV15 CATSRERIAELFF TGTGCCACCAGCAGAGAACGAATCGCGGAGCTGTTTTTT
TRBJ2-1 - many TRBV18 CASSGLSGNEQFF TGTGCCAGCTCCGGACTATCAGGGAATGAGCAGTTCTTC
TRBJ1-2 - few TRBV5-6 CASTSWADAIGYTF TGTGCCAGCACCTCTTGGGCGGATGCCATCGGCTACACCTTC
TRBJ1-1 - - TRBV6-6 CASSYLSDTEAFF TGTGCCAGCAGTTATTTATCAGACACTGAAGCTTTCTTT
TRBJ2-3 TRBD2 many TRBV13 CASRPAGGPPYF TGTGCCAGCCGCCCCGCGGGAGGGCCACCGTATTTT
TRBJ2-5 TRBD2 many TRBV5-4 CASSFQTSGSLETQYF TGTGCCAGCAGCTTTCAGACTAGCGGGAGTTTGGAGACCCAGTACTTC
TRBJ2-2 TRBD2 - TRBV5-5 CASSEPGGLNTNTGELFF TGTGCCAGCAGCGAGCCGGGAGGCCTAAATACGAACACCGGGGAGCTGTTTTTT
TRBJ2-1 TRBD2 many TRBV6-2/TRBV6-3 CASSWGTSSSYNEQFF TGTGCCAGCAGCTGGGGGACTAGCTCCTCCTACAATGAGCAGTTCTTC
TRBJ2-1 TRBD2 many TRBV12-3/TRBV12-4 CASSPSGSSYNEQFF TGTGCCAGCAGTCCCAGCGGGAGCTCCTACAATGAGCAGTTCTTC
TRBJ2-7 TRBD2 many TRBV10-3 CAISEGLAGEWSGSYEQYF TGTGCCATCAGTGAGGGTCTAGCGGGAGAGTGGAGTGGCTCCTACGAGCAGTACTTC
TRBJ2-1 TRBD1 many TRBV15 CATMGGTGQYNEQFF TGTGCCACCATGGGGGGGACAGGGCAATACAATGAGCAGTTCTTC
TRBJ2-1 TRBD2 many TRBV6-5 CASSIGTSGNEQFF TGTGCCAGCAGTATCGGGACTAGCGGGAATGAGCAGTTCTTC
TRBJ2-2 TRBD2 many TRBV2 CASMLAENTGELFF TGTGCCAGCATGCTAGCGGAGAACACCGGGGAGCTGTTTTTT
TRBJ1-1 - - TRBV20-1 CSARARGIYTEAFF TGCAGTGCTAGAGCTCGGGGGATATACACTGAAGCTTTCTTT
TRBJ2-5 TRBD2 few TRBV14 CASSQRTGAGLVRETQYF TGTGCCAGCAGCCAACGTACGGGCGCGGGACTAGTCCGCGAGACCCAGTACTTC
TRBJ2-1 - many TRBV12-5 CASGLGTLVEQFF TGTGCTAGTGGTTTGGGGACCTTAGTCGAGCAGTTCTTC
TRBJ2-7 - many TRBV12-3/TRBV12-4 CASSLLTRTDEQYF TGTGCCAGCAGTCTTCTTACCCGGACAGACGAGCAGTACTTC
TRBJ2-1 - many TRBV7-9 CASSLAPKGYNEQFF TGTGCCAGCAGCTTAGCGCCAAAGGGCTACAATGAGCAGTTCTTC
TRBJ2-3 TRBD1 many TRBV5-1 CASTERTGGTDTQYF TGCGCCAGCACTGAAAGGACAGGGGGAACAGATACGCAGTATTTT
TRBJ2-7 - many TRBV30 CAWTAGAYEQYF TGTGCCTGGACGGCAGGGGCCTACGAGCAGTACTTC
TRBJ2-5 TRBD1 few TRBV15 CATTSDRAPQETQYF TGTGCCACCACCTCGGACAGGGCGCCGCAAGAGACCCAGTACTTC
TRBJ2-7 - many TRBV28 CASSLYRTYEQYF TGTGCCAGCAGTCTTTACAGGACCTACGAGCAGTACTTC
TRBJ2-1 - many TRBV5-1 CASSLAPQNEQFF TGCGCCAGCAGCTTGGCCCCGCAGAATGAGCAGTTCTTC
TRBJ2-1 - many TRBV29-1 CSVEADNEQFF TGCAGCGTTGAAGCGGACAATGAGCAGTTCTTC
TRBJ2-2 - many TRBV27 CASSPYWGAGELFF TGTGCCAGCAGTCCTTACTGGGGCGCCGGGGAGCTGTTTTTT
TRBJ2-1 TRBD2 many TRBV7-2 CASSATSGRPHNEQFF TGTGCCAGCAGCGCGACTAGCGGGAGGCCTCACAATGAGCAGTTCTTC
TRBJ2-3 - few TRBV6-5 CASSYSRGATDTQYF TGTGCCAGCAGTTACTCGAGAGGAGCGACAGATACGCAGTATTTT
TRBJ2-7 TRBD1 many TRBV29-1 CSVGARQGNADSYEQYF TGCAGCGTTGGGGCTCGACAGGGGAATGCGGACTCCTACGAGCAGTACTTC
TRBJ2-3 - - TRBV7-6 CASSFWEAEADTQYF TGTGCCAGCAGCTTTTGGGAGGCCGAGGCAGATACGCAGTATTTT
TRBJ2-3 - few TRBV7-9 CATGPDTQYF TGTGCCACGGGACCAGATACGCAGTATTTT
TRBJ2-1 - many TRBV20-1 CSARIRGVNNEQFF TGCAGTGCTAGGATCCGAGGGGTTAACAATGAGCAGTTCTTC
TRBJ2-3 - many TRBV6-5 CASSWKTPLATDTQYF TGTGCCAGCAGTTGGAAGACGCCTCTGGCCACAGATACGCAGTATTTT
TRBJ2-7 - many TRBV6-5 CASSSRDSNYEQYF TGTGCCAGCAGTTCCCGGGACTCCAACTACGAGCAGTACTTC
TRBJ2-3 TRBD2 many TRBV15 CATTLAGGSTDTQYF TGTGCCACCACCCTCGCGGGAGGGAGCACAGATACGCAGTATTTT
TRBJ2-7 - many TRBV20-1 CSARPRPGTQSSYEQYF TGCAGTGCTAGGCCCCGACCCGGGACACAAAGCTCCTACGAGCAGTACTTC
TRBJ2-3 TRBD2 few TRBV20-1 CSAPYVAGPTDTQYF TGCAGTGCTCCCTATGTAGCGGGACCCACAGATACGCAGTATTTT
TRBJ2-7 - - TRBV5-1 CASRGSKGEQYF TGCGCCAGCAGAGGGTCCAAGGGCGAGCAGTACTTC
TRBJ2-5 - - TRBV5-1 CASSALPGGKETQYF TGCGCCAGCAGCGCTCTACCTGGGGGAAAAGAGACCCAGTACTTC
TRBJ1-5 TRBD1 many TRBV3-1 CASSPTGTGGLNQPQHF TGTGCCAGCAGCCCTACCGGGACAGGGGGACTAAATCAGCCCCAGCATTTT
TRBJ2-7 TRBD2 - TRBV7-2 CASRGGIAGGPWEQYF TGTGCCAGCAGGGGAGGGATCGCGGGAGGCCCTTGGGAGCAGTACTTC
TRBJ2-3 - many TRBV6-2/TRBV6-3 CASSYFGNTDTQYF TGTGCCAGCAGTTACTTTGGCAATACAGATACGCAGTATTTT
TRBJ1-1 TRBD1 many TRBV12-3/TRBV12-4 CASPVEGATEAFF TGTGCCAGTCCCGTGGAGGGGGCCACTGAAGCTTTCTTT